Detailed here is one TCR beta chain. Its specificity is unknown. Germline V CDR1 and CDR2: SQVTM, ANQGSEA. Trimming took 4 bases from V and 2 from J, leaving 17 bases between them. This CDR3 has 15 amino acids. This sample was included in a study of cytomegalovirus exposure and HLA in healthy donors. Study-wide results and caveats: When a later analysis compared HLA-associated TCR beta chains with equally common others, the HLA-associated chains turned out to be more clonally expanded and to have lower generation probabilities. Among the CMV-associated chains, three were confirmed in vitro as specific for CMV antigens.

PCR involved 60 Vbeta and 13 Jbeta primers. Measured with immunoSEQ multiplex PCR; TCRdb has only the in-frame clones, and not every one. The table lists 85,000 or so clones. Sequencing used PBMCs. The chain employs TRBV29-1 and TRBJ2-5; possibly TRBD2 for D (5 bases). This TCR derives from a woman aged 25 to 39 in good health and CMV-seronegative. The CDR3 nucleotides are TGCAGCGTTGTTTGGGCAGCATCGGGACAAGAGACCCAGTACTTC. It yields the protein CSVVWAASGQETQYF.